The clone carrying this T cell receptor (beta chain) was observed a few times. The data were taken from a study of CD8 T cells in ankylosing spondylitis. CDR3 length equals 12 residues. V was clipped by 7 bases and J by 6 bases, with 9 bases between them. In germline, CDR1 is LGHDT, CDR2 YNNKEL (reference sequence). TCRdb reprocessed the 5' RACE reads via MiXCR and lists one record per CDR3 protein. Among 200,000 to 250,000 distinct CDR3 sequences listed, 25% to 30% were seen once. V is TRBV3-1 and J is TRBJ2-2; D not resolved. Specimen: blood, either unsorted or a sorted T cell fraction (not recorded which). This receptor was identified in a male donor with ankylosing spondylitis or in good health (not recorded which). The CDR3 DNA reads TGTGCCAGCAACCTCGGTCCCGGGGAGCTGTTTTTT. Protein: CASNLGPGELFF.